The sequence of this T cell receptor (beta chain) was determined in a study of CD8 T cells in Susac syndrome. Overall study findings and caveats: There were approximately 15 Susac-specific public clones in total CD8+ repertoires and about 5 in CD8+ TEMRA repertoires.

Reverse transcription of roughly 0.5 to 1 ug RNA was carried out with random hexamers. TCRdb re-analysed the immunoSEQ multiplex PCR reads in MiXCR, keeping a single row per CDR3 protein. The repertoire consists of 95,000 to 150,000 distinct CDR3 sequences, with around 94% occurring once and the leading ten covering around 0.21%. V was pared by 1 base and J by 6 bases, with 5 bases of the junction left unmatched. The CDR3 loop spans 14 amino acids. Germline V gene sequence: CDR1 GTSNPN, CDR2 SVGIG (reference sequence). This clonotype was seen once. Its antigen remains unknown. The sample taken for sequencing was CD8+ T cells from PBMCs. This clonotype was obtained from a human donor with Susac syndrome. The V call is TRBV30, the J call TRBJ2-3, with 9 bases that match TRBD1. The CDR3 is CAWSDGQGPDTQYF. In DNA form, the CDR3 reads TGTGCCTGGAGTGACGGACAGGGGCCCGATACGCAGTATTTT.